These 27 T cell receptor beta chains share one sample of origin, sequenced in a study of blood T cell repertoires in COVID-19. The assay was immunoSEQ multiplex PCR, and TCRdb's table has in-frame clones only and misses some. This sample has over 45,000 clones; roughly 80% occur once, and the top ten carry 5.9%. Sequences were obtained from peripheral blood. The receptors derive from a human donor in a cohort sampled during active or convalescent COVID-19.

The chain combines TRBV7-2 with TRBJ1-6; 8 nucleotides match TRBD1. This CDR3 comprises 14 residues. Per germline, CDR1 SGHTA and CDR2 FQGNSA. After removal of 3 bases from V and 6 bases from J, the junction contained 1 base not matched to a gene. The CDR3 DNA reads TGTGCCAGCAGCTTGGACAGGGTTAATTCACCCCTCCACTTT. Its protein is CASSLDRVNSPLHF.

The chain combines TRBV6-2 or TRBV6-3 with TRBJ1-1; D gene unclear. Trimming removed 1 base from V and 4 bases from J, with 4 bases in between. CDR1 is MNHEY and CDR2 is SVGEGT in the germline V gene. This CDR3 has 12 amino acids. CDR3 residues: CASSYFRTEAFF. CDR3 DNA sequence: TGTGCCAGCAGTTACTTCCGCACTGAAGCTTTCTTT.

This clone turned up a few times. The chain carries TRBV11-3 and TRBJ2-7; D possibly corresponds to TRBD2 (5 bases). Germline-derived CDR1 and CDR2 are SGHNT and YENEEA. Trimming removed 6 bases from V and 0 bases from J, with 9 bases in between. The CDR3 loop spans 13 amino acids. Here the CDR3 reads CASSSGVSYEQYF. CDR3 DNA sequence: TGTGCCAGCAGTTCCGGGGTCTCCTACGAGCAGTACTTC.

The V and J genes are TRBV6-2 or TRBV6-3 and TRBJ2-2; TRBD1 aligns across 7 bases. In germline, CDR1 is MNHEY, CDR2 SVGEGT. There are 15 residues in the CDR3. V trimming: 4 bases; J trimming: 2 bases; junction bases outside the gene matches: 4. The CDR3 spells CASSFNRGNTGELFF. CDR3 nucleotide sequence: TGTGCCAGCAGTTTCAACAGGGGCAACACCGGGGAGCTGTTTTTT.

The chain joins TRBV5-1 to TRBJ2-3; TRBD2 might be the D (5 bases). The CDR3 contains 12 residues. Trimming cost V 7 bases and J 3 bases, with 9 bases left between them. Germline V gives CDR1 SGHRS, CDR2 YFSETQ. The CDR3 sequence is CASSQRTDTQYF. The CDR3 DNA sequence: TGCGCCAGCTCTCAGCGGACAGATACGCAGTATTTT.

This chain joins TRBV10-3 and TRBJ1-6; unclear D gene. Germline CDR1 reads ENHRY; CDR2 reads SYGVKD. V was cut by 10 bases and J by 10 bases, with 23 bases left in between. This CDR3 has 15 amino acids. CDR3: CATTYGDHQWSPLHF. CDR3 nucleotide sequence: TGTGCCACCACCTACGGGGATCATCAATGGTCACCCCTCCACTTT.

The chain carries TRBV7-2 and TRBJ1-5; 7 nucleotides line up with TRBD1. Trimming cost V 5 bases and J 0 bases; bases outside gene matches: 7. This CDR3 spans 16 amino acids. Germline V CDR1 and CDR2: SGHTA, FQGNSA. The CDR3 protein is CASSARGTVSNQPQHF. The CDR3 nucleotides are TGTGCCAGCAGCGCGCGCGGGACAGTTAGCAATCAGCCCCAGCATTTT.

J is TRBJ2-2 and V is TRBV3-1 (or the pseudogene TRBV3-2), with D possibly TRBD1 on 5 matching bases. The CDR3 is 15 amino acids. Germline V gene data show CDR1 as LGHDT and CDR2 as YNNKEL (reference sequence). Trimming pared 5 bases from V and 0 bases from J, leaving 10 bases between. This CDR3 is CASSSQVSNTGELFF. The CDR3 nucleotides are TGTGCCAGCAGCTCACAGGTTTCGAACACCGGGGAGCTGTTTTTT.

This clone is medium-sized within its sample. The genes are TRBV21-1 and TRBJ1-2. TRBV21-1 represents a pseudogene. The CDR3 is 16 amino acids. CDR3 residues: CASSKAAHGRRDGYTF. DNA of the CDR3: TGTGCCAGCAGCAAAGCCGCCCATGGGAGGCGAGATGGCTACACCTTC.

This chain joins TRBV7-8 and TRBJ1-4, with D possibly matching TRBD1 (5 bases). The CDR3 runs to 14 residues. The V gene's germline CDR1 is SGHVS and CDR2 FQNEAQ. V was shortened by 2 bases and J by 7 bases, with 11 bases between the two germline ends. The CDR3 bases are TGTGCCAGCAGCTTATTGACAGTAGGTGAAAAACTGTTTTTT. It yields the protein CASSLLTVGEKLFF.

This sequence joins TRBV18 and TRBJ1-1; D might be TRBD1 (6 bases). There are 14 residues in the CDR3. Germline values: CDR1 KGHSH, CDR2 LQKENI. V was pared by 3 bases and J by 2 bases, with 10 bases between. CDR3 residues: CASSPRTDNTEAFF. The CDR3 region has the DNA TGTGCCAGCTCACCCCGGACAGACAACACTGAAGCTTTCTTT. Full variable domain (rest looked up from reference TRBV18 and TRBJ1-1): NAGVMQNPRHLVRRRGQEARLRCSPMKGHSHVYWYRQLPEEGLKFMVYLQKENIIDESGMPKERFSAEFPKEGPSILRIQQVVRGDSAAYFCASSPRTDNTEAFFGQGTRLTVV.

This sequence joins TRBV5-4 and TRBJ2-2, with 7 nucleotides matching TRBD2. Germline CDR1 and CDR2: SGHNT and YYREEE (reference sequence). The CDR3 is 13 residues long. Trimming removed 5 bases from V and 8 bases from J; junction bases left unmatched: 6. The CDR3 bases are TGTGCCAGCAGTTTCGACGGGAGGGGGGAGCTGTTTTTT. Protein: CASSFDGRGELFF.

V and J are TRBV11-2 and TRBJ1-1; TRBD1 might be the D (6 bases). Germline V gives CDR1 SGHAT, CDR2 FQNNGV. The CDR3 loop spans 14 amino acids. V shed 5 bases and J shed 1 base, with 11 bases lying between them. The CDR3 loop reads CASSPTGPNTEAFF. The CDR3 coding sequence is TGTGCCAGCAGCCCGACAGGCCCGAACACTGAAGCTTTCTTT.

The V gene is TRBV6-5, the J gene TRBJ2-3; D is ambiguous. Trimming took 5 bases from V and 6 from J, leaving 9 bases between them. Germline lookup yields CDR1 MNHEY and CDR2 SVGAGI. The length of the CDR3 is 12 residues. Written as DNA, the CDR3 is TGTGCCAGCAGTATGGCAGGTGATACGCAGTATTTT. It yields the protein CASSMAGDTQYF.

As DNA, the CDR3 is TGTGCCACCAGTGATTCCCTGGACAGGGCTGGCACAGATACGCAGTATTTT. Its protein is CATSDSLDRAGTDTQYF. This chain connects TRBV24-1 to TRBJ2-3; 8 bases fit TRBD1. Germline trimming cut 2 bases from V and 1 base from J; bases unmatched to any gene: 7. Germline lookup yields CDR1 KGHDR and CDR2 SFDVKD. CDR3 length: 17 residues.

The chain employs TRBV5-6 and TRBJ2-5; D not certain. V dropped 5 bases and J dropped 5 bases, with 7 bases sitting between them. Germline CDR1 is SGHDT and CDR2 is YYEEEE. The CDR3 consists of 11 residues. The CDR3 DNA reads TGTGCCAGCAGTACATCGGAGACCCAGTACTTC. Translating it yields CASSTSETQYF.

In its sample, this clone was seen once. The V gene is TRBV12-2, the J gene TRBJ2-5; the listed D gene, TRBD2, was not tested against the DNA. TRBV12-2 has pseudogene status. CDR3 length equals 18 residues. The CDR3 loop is CASRLGAGSGGYQETQYF. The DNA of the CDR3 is TGTGCAAGTCGCTTAGGGGCTGGGAGCGGGGGGTACCAAGAGACCCAGTACTTC.

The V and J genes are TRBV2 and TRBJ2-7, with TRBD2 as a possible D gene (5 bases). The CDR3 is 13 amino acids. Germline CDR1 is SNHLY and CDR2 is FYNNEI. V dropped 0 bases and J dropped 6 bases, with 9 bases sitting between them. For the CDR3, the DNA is TGTGCCAGCAGTGAAGCGATGGGAGTCGAGCAGTACTTC. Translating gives CASSEAMGVEQYF.

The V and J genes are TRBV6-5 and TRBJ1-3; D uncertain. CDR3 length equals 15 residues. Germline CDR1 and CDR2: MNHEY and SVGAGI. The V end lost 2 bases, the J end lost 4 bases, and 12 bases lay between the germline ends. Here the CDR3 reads CASSYGSGYGNTIYF. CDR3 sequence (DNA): TGTGCCAGCAGTTACGGGTCGGGGTACGGAAACACCATATATTTT.

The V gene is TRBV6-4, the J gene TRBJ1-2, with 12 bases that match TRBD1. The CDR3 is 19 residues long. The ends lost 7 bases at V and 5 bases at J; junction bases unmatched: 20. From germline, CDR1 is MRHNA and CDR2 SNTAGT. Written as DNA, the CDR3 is TGTGCCAGCAATTTGGGACCGGGACAGGGGGCGCTAAGGCGGTATGGCTACACCTTC. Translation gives CASNLGPGQGALRRYGYTF.

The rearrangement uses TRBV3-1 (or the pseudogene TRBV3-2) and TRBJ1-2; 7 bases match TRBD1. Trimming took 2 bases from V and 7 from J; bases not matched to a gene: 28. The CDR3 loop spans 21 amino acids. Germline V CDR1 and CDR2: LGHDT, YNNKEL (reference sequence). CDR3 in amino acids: CASSQIYKALSDRARGGGYTF. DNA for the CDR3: TGTGCCAGCAGCCAAATATATAAGGCATTGTCAGACAGGGCTCGAGGGGGTGGCTACACCTTC.

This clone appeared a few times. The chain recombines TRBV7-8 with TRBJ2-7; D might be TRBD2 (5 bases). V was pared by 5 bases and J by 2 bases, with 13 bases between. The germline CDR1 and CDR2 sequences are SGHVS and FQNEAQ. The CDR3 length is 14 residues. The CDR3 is CASSLEGYPYEQYF. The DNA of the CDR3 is TGTGCCAGCAGCCTTGAGGGCTACCCCTACGAGCAGTACTTC.

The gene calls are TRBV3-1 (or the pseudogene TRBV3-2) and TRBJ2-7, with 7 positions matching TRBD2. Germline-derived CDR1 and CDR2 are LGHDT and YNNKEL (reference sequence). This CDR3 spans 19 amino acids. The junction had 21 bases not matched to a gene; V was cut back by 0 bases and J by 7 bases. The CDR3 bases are TGTGCCAGCAGCCAAGATTATTTCATACGGGCGGGGGTTCGATGGGAGCAGTACTTC. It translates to CASSQDYFIRAGVRWEQYF.

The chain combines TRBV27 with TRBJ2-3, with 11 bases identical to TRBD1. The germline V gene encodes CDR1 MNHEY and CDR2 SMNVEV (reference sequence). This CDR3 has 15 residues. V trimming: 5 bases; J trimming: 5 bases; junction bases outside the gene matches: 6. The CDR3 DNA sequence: TGTGCCAGCAGTCTCCGGACAGGGGGCCGAGATACGCAGTATTTT. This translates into CASSLRTGGRDTQYF.

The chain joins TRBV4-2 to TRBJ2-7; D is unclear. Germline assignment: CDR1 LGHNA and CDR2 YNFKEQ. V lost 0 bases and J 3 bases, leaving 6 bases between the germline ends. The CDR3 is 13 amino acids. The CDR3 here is CASSQEYSYEQYF. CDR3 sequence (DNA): TGTGCCAGCAGCCAAGAGTATAGCTACGAGCAGTACTTC.

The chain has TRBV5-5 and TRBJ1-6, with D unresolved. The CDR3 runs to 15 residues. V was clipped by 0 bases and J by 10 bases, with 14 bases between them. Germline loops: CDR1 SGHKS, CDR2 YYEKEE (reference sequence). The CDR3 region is CASSLVEGFVSPLHF. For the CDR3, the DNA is TGTGCCAGCAGCTTGGTTGAGGGTTTCGTCTCACCCCTCCACTTT.

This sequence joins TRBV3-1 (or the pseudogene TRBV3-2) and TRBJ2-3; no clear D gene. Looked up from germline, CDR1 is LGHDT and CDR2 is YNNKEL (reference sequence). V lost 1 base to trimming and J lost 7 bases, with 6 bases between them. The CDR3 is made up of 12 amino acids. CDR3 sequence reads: CASSQVDHTQYF. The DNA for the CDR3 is TGTGCCAGCAGCCAAGTAGATCATACGCAGTATTTT.